This entry concerns a single T cell receptor (beta chain). Its antigen remains unknown. The sample originates from a study of shared clonotypes between healthy human individuals. Notes on the study in general: Generally, naive subsets (rather than memory subsets) showed larger estimated richness.

Germline loops: CDR1 LGHNA, CDR2 YSLEER. Trimming pared 4 bases from V and 1 base from J, leaving 11 bases between. The CDR3 is 15 amino acids. Naive CD8 cells lacked CD45RO, underwent positive selection for CCR7 and left out terminally differentiated effector memory CD45RA+ cells. Here immunoSEQ multiplex PCR was the method, and the copy in TCRdb shows in-frame clones only, minus some. The top ten clones hold 1.1% of a sample with about 2 million clones, approximately 94% of them seen once. Sequencing was carried out using naive CD8+ T cells sorted from blood. V gene TRBV4-3 combines with J gene TRBJ2-1; perhaps TRBD2 as D (6 bases). This clonotype was sampled from a man between 18 and 35 years old in good health. The CDR3 spells CASSRDGTSYNEQFF. The CDR3 nucleotides read TGCGCCAGCAGCCGGGACGGGACTTCCTACAATGAGCAGTTCTTC.